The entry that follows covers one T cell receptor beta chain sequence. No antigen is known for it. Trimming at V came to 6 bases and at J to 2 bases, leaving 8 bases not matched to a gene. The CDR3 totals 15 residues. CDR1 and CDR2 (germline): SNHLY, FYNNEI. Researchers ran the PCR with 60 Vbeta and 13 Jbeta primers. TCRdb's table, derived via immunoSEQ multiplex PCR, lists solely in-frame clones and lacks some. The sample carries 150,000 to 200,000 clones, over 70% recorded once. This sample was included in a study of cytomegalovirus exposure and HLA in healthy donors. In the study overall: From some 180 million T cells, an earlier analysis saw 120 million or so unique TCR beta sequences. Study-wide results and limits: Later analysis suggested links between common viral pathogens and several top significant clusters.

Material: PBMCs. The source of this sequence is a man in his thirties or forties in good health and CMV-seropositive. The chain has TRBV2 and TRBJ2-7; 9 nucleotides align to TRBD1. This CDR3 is CASRRGGTGPYEQYF. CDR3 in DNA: TGTGCCAGCAGGAGGGGGGGGACAGGGCCCTACGAGCAGTACTTC.